This T cell receptor (beta chain) came from a study of shared clonotypes between healthy human individuals. The assay was immunoSEQ multiplex PCR, and TCRdb's table has in-frame clones only and misses some. The sample yields over a million clones, around 74% seen once. The CDR3 totals 13 residues. Trimming took 2 bases from V and 7 from J, leaving 11 bases between them. Germline V CDR1 and CDR2: SGHTA, FQGNSA. General study results and limits: Though the depth was large, rarefaction showed that sorted-subset sequencing was incomplete. Non-shared clonotypes had lower generation probabilities than those shared by all four donors. The study found about 5% of naive CD4 clonotypes shared across a handful of donors.

A CD45RA-negative memory subset and a CD45RA+ naive subset were separated from the CD4+ cells. Points on this clone: Antigen unknown.

The sequence came from a man aged 18 to 29 in good health. The sample taken for sequencing was memory CD4+ T cells sorted from blood. The subset denotes: CD45RA-negative fraction. The chain couples TRBV7-2 to TRBJ1-1; TRBD1 might be the D (5 bases). CDR3 DNA: TGTGCCAGCAGCTTATCAATGAGGGGTGAAGCTTTCTTT. This codes for CASSLSMRGEAFF.